The 13 T cell receptor beta chains in this list originate from one sample, sequenced in a study of cytomegalovirus exposure and HLA in healthy donors. The PCR made use of 60 Vbeta and 13 Jbeta primers. Method: immunoSEQ multiplex PCR; TCRdb's copy keeps in-frame clones and lacks some. The data show tens of thousands of clones, with 60% to 85% seen just once and 0.9% to 1.2% held by the top ten. Sequencing was carried out using PBMCs. These receptors came from a male donor in good health and CMV-seronegative.

V usage is TRBV4-1 and J usage is TRBJ1-1; 7 bases are shared with TRBD1. This CDR3 spans 15 amino acids. Looked up from germline, CDR1 is MGHRA and CDR2 is YSYEKL. V lost 7 bases and J lost 3; bases outside the gene matches: 11. In DNA, the CDR3 is TGCGCCAGCACAAACAGGGGATTGGCGGACACTGAAGCTTTCTTT. Protein sequence: CASTNRGLADTEAFF.

In its sample, this clone was seen a few times. The J gene is TRBJ2-5, the V gene TRBV4-1; 8 positions match TRBD2. This CDR3 region has 16 residues. J lost 4 bases, V lost 1 base, and 8 bases had no gene match. The germline V gene encodes CDR1 MGHRA and CDR2 YSYEKL. CDR3 loop: CASSQGARGGGETQYF. In DNA, the CDR3 is TGCGCCAGCAGCCAAGGGGCCCGGGGGGGCGGAGAGACCCAGTACTTC.

The genes are TRBV6-6 and TRBJ2-7; D possibly corresponds to TRBD1 (6 bases). CDR1 and CDR2 from the germline V gene are MNHNY and SVGAGI (reference sequence). This CDR3 contains 11 residues. Between the trimmed V and J ends, which lost 10 bases and 5 bases, there was a span of 12 bases. The CDR3 DNA reads TGTGCCACCAAAACAGGGAACGAGCAGTACTTC. Protein product: CATKTGNEQYF.

The chain joins TRBV25-1 to TRBJ1-5; D unresolved. CDR1 is MGHDK, CDR2 SYGVNS, per germline. Trimming cost V 3 bases and J 4 bases, with 13 bases left between them. This CDR3 region has 15 residues. CDR3 loop: CASSDTGDRNQPQHF. CDR3 DNA: TGTGCCAGCAGTGATACGGGTGATAGAAATCAGCCCCAGCATTTT.

This chain connects TRBV5-1 to TRBJ2-5; 9 nucleotides line up with TRBD1. Germline trimming cut 7 bases from V and 11 bases from J; bases unmatched to any gene: 15. Germline V gene data show CDR1 as SGHRS and CDR2 as YFSETQ. The CDR3 totals 14 residues. CDR3 coding DNA: TGCGCCAGCCGCGGACAGGGGACTATCAAATTGCAGTACTTC. Translated: CASRGQGTIKLQYF.

This clone was recorded only once. This chain connects TRBV7-8 to TRBJ2-7; 8 bases agree with TRBD1. CDR1 SGHVS and CDR2 FQNEAQ come from the germline V gene. The trim removed 5 bases at V and 3 bases at J, leaving 9 bases unmatched. CDR3 size: 15 residues. This chain's CDR3 is CASSAGQGVRYEQYF. Written as DNA, the CDR3 is TGTGCCAGCAGCGCCGGACAGGGTGTTCGCTACGAGCAGTACTTC.

This rearrangement joins TRBV18 to TRBJ1-2; 9 bases match TRBD1. Germline CDR1 is KGHSH and CDR2 is LQKENI. This CDR3 is 15 amino acids long. The ends lost 4 bases at V and 7 bases at J; junction bases unmatched: 10. CDR3 residues: CASSRGTGGNSGYTF. The CDR3 coding sequence is TGTGCCAGCTCACGGGGAACAGGGGGCAATAGTGGCTACACCTTC.

The rearrangement uses TRBV19 and TRBJ1-5; D is unclear. The V end lost 1 base, the J end lost 0 bases, and 10 bases lay between the germline ends. Germline V CDR1 and CDR2: LNHDA, SQIVND (reference sequence). This CDR3 region has 16 residues. CDR3 protein: CASSIGVAYSNQPQHF. DNA for the CDR3: TGTGCCAGTAGTATAGGGGTAGCGTATAGCAATCAGCCCCAGCATTTT.

The chain links TRBV19 to TRBJ2-2; TRBD2 matches 11 bases. The V gene's germline CDR1 is LNHDA and CDR2 SQIVND (reference sequence). The CDR3 contains 16 residues. J lost 7 bases, V lost 3 bases, and 7 bases had no gene match. The CDR3, as DNA: TGTGCCAGTAGTATTTCTAGCGGGGGGCCGGGCGGGGAGCTGTTTTTT. As protein: CASSISSGGPGGELFF. The full variable domain, completed using reference TRBV19 and TRBJ2-2, is DGGITQSPKYLFRKEGQNVTLSCEQNLNHDAMYWYRQDPGQGLRLIYYSQIVNDFQKGDIAEGYSVSREKKESFPLTVTSAQKNPTAFYLCASSISSGGPGGELFFGEGSRLTVL.

This chain connects TRBV5-1 to TRBJ1-2; 9 bases are a match to TRBD1. The germline gives CDR1 SGHRS, CDR2 YFSETQ. The CDR3 totals 15 residues. V gave up 4 bases and J gave up 4 bases; unmatched junction bases: 8. For the CDR3, the DNA is TGCGCCAGCAGCCTACAGGGGGCGAAATCCTATGGCTACACCTTC. Translation: CASSLQGAKSYGYTF.

Only one count was recorded for this clone. This rearrangement joins TRBV9 to TRBJ2-4; D is undetermined. This CDR3 is 16 amino acids long. V dropped 1 base and J dropped 0 bases, with 11 bases sitting between them. Germline CDR1 reads SGDLS; CDR2 reads YYNGEE. The CDR3 coding sequence is TGTGCCAGCAGCGTATCCGCAGTCTTAGCCAAAAACATTCAGTACTTC. It specifies CASSVSAVLAKNIQYF.

The gene calls are TRBV5-4 and TRBJ2-5, with 8 bases matching TRBD2. The CDR3 runs to 14 residues. Germline V gene data show CDR1 as SGHNT and CDR2 as YYREEE (reference sequence). J gave up 2 bases and V 0 bases, and 0 bases lay outside the gene matches. The CDR3 protein is CASSLGLAQETQYF. In DNA, the CDR3 is TGTGCCAGCAGCTTGGGACTAGCGCAAGAGACCCAGTACTTC.

This clone occurred a few times. The V gene is TRBV7-9, the J gene TRBJ1-2, with 8 bases fitting TRBD1. V was clipped by 2 bases and J by 12 bases; unmatched bases: 11. There are 14 residues in the CDR3. Germline V gene sequence: CDR1 SEHNR, CDR2 FQNEAQ (reference sequence). The CDR3 bases are TGTGCCAGCAGCTTAACCGATGGGACAGGAACTGACACCTTC. This translates into CASSLTDGTGTDTF.